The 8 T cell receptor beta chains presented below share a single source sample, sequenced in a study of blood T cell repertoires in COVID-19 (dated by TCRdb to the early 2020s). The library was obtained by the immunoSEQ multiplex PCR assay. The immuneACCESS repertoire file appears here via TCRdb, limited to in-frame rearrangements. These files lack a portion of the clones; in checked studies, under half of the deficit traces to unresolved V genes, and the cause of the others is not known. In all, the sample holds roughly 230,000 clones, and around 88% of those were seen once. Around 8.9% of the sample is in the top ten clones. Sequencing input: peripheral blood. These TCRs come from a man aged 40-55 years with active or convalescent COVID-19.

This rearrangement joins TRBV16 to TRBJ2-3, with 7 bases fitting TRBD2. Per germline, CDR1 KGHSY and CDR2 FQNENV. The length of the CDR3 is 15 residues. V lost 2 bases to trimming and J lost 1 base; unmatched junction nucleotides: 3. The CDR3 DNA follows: TGTGCCAGCAGCCAAACTAGCGAACGCACAGATACGCAGTATTTT. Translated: CASSQTSERTDTQYF. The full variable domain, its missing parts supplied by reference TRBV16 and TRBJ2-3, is GEEVAQTPKHLVRGEGQKAKLYCAPIKGHSYVFWYQQVLKNEFKFLISFQNENVFDETGMPKERFSAKCLPNSPCSLEIQATKLEDSAVYFCASSQTSERTDTQYFGPGTRLTVL.

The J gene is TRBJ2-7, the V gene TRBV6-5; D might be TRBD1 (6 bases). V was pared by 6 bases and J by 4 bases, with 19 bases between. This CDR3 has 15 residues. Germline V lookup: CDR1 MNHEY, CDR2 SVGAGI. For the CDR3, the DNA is TGTGCCAGCAGAAAAGACGGCAGGGGCATATACGAGCAGTACTTC. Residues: CASRKDGRGIYEQYF.

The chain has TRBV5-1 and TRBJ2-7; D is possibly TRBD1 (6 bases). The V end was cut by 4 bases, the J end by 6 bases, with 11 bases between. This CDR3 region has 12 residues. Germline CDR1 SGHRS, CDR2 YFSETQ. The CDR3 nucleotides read TGCGCCAGCAGCCCGACAGGACTCGAGCAGTACTTC. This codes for CASSPTGLEQYF.

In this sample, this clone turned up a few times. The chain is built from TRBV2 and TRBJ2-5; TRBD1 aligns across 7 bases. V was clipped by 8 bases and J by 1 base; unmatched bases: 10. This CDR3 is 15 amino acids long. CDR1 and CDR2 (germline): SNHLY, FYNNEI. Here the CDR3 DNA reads TGTGCCAGCTCTAACCCGGGACAGCGCCAAGAGACCCAGTACTTC. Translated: CASSNPGQRQETQYF.

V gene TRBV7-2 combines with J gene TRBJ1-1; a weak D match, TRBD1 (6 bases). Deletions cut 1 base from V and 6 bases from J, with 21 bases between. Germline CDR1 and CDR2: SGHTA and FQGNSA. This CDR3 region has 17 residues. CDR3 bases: TGTGCCAGCAGCTTAGGAGGGTCAGGGGCCGCTCGGGCTGAAGCTTTCTTT. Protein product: CASSLGGSGAARAEAFF.

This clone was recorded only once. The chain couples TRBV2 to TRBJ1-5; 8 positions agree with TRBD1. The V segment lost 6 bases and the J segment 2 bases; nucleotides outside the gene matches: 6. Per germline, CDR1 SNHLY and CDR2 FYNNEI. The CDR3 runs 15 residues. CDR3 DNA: TGTGCCAGCAGAGATGGACAGGGAGGCAATCAGCCCCAGCATTTT. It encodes CASRDGQGGNQPQHF.

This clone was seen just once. The DNA for the CDR3 is TGTGCCAGCAGCCTGCTCCCATTAGTACAAGAGACCCAGTACTTC. It translates to CASSLLPLVQETQYF. V gene TRBV14 combines with J gene TRBJ2-5; D unresolved. Germline V lookup: CDR1 SGHDN, CDR2 FVKESK. V was pared by 4 bases and J by 2 bases, with 14 bases between. The CDR3 covers 15 residues.

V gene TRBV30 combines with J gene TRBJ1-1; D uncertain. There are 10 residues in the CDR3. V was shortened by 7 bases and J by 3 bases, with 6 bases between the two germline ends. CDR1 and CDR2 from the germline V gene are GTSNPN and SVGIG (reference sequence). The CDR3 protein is CASTDTEAFF. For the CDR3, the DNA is TGTGCCTCCACGGACACTGAAGCTTTCTTT.